The 20 T cell receptor beta chains presented below share a single source sample, sequenced in a study of cytomegalovirus exposure and HLA in healthy donors. Generated by immunoSEQ multiplex PCR, the TCRdb table keeps only in-frame clones and is missing some. The data contain roughly 300,000 clones, roughly 87% of them singletons. The specimen was PBMCs. These receptors originate from a woman aged 25 to 45 in good health and CMV-seropositive.

In this sample, this clone turned up once. The chain couples TRBV5-6 to TRBJ1-2; weak D call: TRBD1 (5 bases). The length of the CDR3 is 13 residues. Trimming removed 3 bases at V and 2 bases at J, with 8 bases between. Germline V gene lookup returns CDR1 SGHDT and CDR2 YYEEEE. The CDR3 sequence: CASSSTGNYGYTF. The CDR3 coding sequence is TGTGCCAGCAGCTCCACAGGCAACTATGGCTACACCTTC.

The chain couples TRBV7-9 to TRBJ1-1, with 7 bases lining up with TRBD1. The trim removed 2 bases at V and 5 bases at J, leaving 8 bases unmatched. The CDR3 loop spans 15 amino acids. CDR1 is SEHNR, CDR2 FQNEAQ, per germline (reference sequence). The CDR3: CASSLIQGIRTEAFF. The CDR3 region has the DNA TGTGCCAGCAGCTTAATACAGGGGATCCGTACTGAAGCTTTCTTT.

The sample holds a few counts of this clone. V is TRBV27 and J is TRBJ2-5; 7 bases are a match to TRBD2. Germline CDR1 is MNHEY and CDR2 is SMNVEV (reference sequence). The junction had 8 bases not matched to a gene; V was cut back by 8 bases and J by 5 bases. This CDR3 is built from 13 residues. The CDR3 bases are TGTGCCAGCCGCCTGGGGGGAGGGGAGACCCAGTACTTC. It encodes CASRLGGGETQYF.

In the case of this clone: Distinct nucleotide sequences in the sample also encode this CDR3. The rearrangement joins TRBV7-2 to TRBJ2-2; D unclear. CDR3 length: 13 residues. The ends were cut back, 2 bases at V and 0 bases at J, with 1 base in the middle. Germline loops: CDR1 SGHTA, CDR2 FQGNSA. CDR3 DNA: TGTGCCAGCAGCTTAACGAACACCGGGGAGCTGTTTTTT. Its protein product is CASSLTNTGELFF.

J is TRBJ2-3 and V is TRBV6-1, with a possible D match to TRBD2 (5 bases). CDR3 length equals 15 residues. V lost 8 bases to trimming and J lost 0 bases, with 15 bases between them. CDR1 is MNHNS and CDR2 is SASEGT in the germline V gene. CDR3: CASCLSGASTDTQYF. The CDR3 nucleotides are TGTGCCAGCTGTCTAAGCGGAGCTAGCACAGATACGCAGTATTTT.

This sequence joins TRBV27 and TRBJ2-7; D is possibly TRBD1 (6 bases). Germline V gene data show CDR1 as MNHEY and CDR2 as SMNVEV (reference sequence). Trimming pared 9 bases from V and 0 bases from J, leaving 15 bases between. There are 14 residues in the CDR3. The CDR3 region has the DNA TGTGCCAGTAAAATTGGGACACGCTCCTACGAGCAGTACTTC. As protein: CASKIGTRSYEQYF.

This rearrangement joins TRBV7-9 to TRBJ2-7; 11 bases fit TRBD2. Germline CDR1 and CDR2: SEHNR and FQNEAQ (reference sequence). This CDR3 is built from 17 residues. The V gene end was trimmed by 4 bases and the J gene end by 5 bases; junction bases not matched to a gene: 13. Here the CDR3 reads CASSSLRGSGRGDEQYF. The CDR3 DNA follows: TGTGCCAGCAGCTCTCTCAGGGGTAGCGGGAGGGGCGACGAGCAGTACTTC.

The chain joins TRBV18 to TRBJ2-7; TRBD1 matches at 7 bases. CDR3 length equals 14 residues. From germline, CDR1 is KGHSH and CDR2 LQKENI. V dropped 1 base and J dropped 5; count of bases not matched to a gene: 5. The CDR3 DNA reads TGTGCCAGCTCACCACTAAGCGACAGGGACGAGCAGTACTTC. Translated: CASSPLSDRDEQYF. Filled out from reference TRBV18 and TRBJ2-7, the complete variable domain reads NAGVMQNPRHLVRRRGQEARLRCSPMKGHSHVYWYRQLPEEGLKFMVYLQKENIIDESGMPKERFSAEFPKEGPSILRIQQVVRGDSAAYFCASSPLSDRDEQYFGPGTRLTVT.

In its sample, this clone was seen a few times. J is TRBJ2-7 and V is TRBV27; no clear D. Germline V CDR1 and CDR2: MNHEY, SMNVEV (reference sequence). CDR3 length: 14 residues. Trimming removed 2 bases at V and 2 bases at J, with 10 bases between. For the CDR3, the DNA is TGTGCCAGCAGTTTAGCGGAAGACCCCTACGAGCAGTACTTC. It is translated as CASSLAEDPYEQYF.

This chain joins TRBV4-1 and TRBJ2-7, with 7 nucleotides matching TRBD2. This CDR3 region has 15 residues. Germline loops: CDR1 MGHRA, CDR2 YSYEKL. The V and J ends lost 5 bases and 0 bases, in that order; junction bases with no gene match: 7. CDR3 nucleotide sequence: TGCGCCAGCAGCACGACTAGCAGAAGCTCCTACGAGCAGTACTTC. Encoded protein: CASSTTSRSSYEQYF.

V and J are TRBV30 and TRBJ1-5; 7 bases map to TRBD1. The CDR3 length is 14 residues. V was pared by 1 base and J by 4 bases, with 4 bases of the junction left unmatched. Germline V gene sequence: CDR1 GTSNPN, CDR2 SVGIG (reference sequence). CDR3 sequence: CAWSETGRNQPQHF. The CDR3 region has the DNA TGTGCCTGGAGTGAGACAGGGAGAAATCAGCCCCAGCATTTT.

The chain has TRBV27 and TRBJ2-5, with D tentatively TRBD2 (6 bases). With 5 bases removed from V and 7 bases from J, the gap between germline ends came to 11 bases. Germline loops: CDR1 MNHEY, CDR2 SMNVEV (reference sequence). This CDR3 has 12 residues. The CDR3 sequence: CASSPGLATQYF. DNA for the CDR3: TGTGCCAGCAGTCCGGGACTCGCGACCCAGTACTTC.

This chain joins TRBV5-6 and TRBJ2-6; 8 nucleotides agree with TRBD1. The CDR3 extends over 17 amino acids. The J segment lost 0 bases and the V segment lost 3 bases, leaving 5 bases of the junction unmatched. Germline CDR1 and CDR2: SGHDT and YYEEEE. The CDR3 coding sequence is TGTGCCAGCAGCTCCGGGACAGGCTTCTCTGGGGCCAACGTCCTGACTTTC. Its translation: CASSSGTGFSGANVLTF.

The rearrangement uses TRBV29-1 and TRBJ2-7, with 14 bases fitting TRBD2. The CDR3 sequence is 16 residues long. Germline V gives CDR1 SQVTM, CDR2 ANQGSEA. J lost 7 bases, V lost 0 bases, and 8 bases had no gene match. CDR3 bases: TGCAGCGTTGAAGACTCCGGACTAGCGGGGGGTGGAGAGCAGTACTTC. This gives the protein CSVEDSGLAGGGEQYF.

The V call is TRBV6-4, the J call TRBJ2-7; 7 positions match TRBD1. V gave up 6 bases and J gave up 1 base; unmatched junction bases: 12. This CDR3 region has 16 residues. Germline V lookup: CDR1 MRHNA, CDR2 SNTAGT. The CDR3 sequence is CASSNPGQLVSYEQYF. CDR3 nucleotide sequence: TGTGCCAGCAGCAACCCGGGACAGCTTGTGTCCTACGAGCAGTACTTC.

The rearrangement links TRBV28 to TRBJ2-7; D is possibly TRBD2 (5 bases). Germline CDR1 MDHEN, CDR2 SYDVKM. The V and J ends lost 11 bases and 6 bases respectively, with 20 bases between them. The length of the CDR3 is 13 residues. The chain's CDR3 is CALSYSGSGEQYF. CDR3 DNA sequence: TGTGCCCTATCGTATTCGGGGAGCGGCGAGCAGTACTTC.

CDR3 DNA: TGTGCCAGCGCCTCAACCCGGAGGGCTAGGGAAAAACTGTTTTTT. This translates into CASASTRRAREKLFF. The J gene is TRBJ1-4, the V gene TRBV7-9; no reliable D call. Germline V gene data show CDR1 as SEHNR and CDR2 as FQNEAQ (reference sequence). The CDR3 length is 15 residues. V was cut by 8 bases and J by 8 bases, with 21 bases left in between. The variable domain in full, completed from reference TRBV7-9 and TRBJ1-4, reads DTGVSQNPRHKITKRGQNVTFRCDPISEHNRLYWYRQTLGQGPEFLTYFQNEAQLEKSRLLSDRFSAERPKGSFSTLEIQRTEQGDSAMYLCASASTRRAREKLFFGSGTQLSVL.

The chain recombines TRBV4-3 with TRBJ1-6, with 10 bases matching TRBD1. Germline values: CDR1 LGHNA, CDR2 YSLEER. V shed 8 bases and J 7 bases; nucleotides not matched to a gene: 2. This CDR3 contains 13 residues. This chain's CDR3 is CASRQGANSPLHF. The DNA of the CDR3 is TGCGCCAGCCGACAGGGGGCCAATTCACCCCTCCACTTT.

The rearrangement links TRBV7-3 to TRBJ1-1, with D maybe TRBD1 (6 bases). The CDR3 has 14 amino acids. Deletions cut 5 bases from V and 4 bases from J, with 14 bases between. The germline CDR1 and CDR2 sequences are SGHTA and FQGTGA. DNA for the CDR3: TGTGCCAGCAGCCCCAGGGGCTCTGGCACTGAAGCTTTCTTT. As protein: CASSPRGSGTEAFF.

J is TRBJ2-5 and V is TRBV5-1; 8 bases align to TRBD1. V was clipped by 1 base and J by 2 bases; unmatched bases: 7. CDR3 length: 16 amino acids. The germline V gene encodes CDR1 SGHRS and CDR2 YFSETQ. The chain's CDR3 is CASSLKPGTGQETQYF. In DNA, the CDR3 is TGCGCCAGCAGCTTGAAACCCGGGACAGGACAAGAGACCCAGTACTTC.